These 6 T cell receptor beta chains originate from one sample sequenced in a study of cytomegalovirus exposure and HLA in healthy donors (dated by TCRdb to the late 2010s). The library was obtained by the immunoSEQ multiplex PCR assay. For the multiplex PCR, a mixture combining 60 forward primers for TCR Vbeta segments and 13 reverse primers for TCR Jbeta segments was used. TCRdb took this table from immuneACCESS and kept in-frame rearrangements with V and J called. Such tables lack part of the clones; where checked against another copy, unresolved V genes explain under half of the gap, and the rest is unexplained. Within this sample are about 140,000 clones, with more than 75% of them counted one time only. Together, the top ten hold approximately 2.5% of the sample. The sequenced sample was PBMCs. Source of these receptors: a woman aged 18-29 years in good health and CMV-seropositive.

V is TRBV5-1 and J is TRBJ2-1; 11 bases line up with TRBD2. Losses at the gene ends were 4 bases for V and 6 bases for J; bases not matched to a gene: 6. This CDR3 comprises 15 residues. Germline V gives CDR1 SGHRS, CDR2 YFSETQ. The DNA for the CDR3 is TGCGCCAGCAGCCAGCTAGCGGGGGGAGGCAATGAGCAGTTCTTC. Its translation is CASSQLAGGGNEQFF.

The chain joins TRBV6-1 to TRBJ2-1, with 14 bases identical to TRBD2. Germline loops: CDR1 MNHNS, CDR2 SASEGT. V gave up 5 bases and J gave up 6 bases; unmatched junction bases: 3. CDR3 length equals 15 residues. This chain's CDR3 is CASSPGLAGGNEQFF. The CDR3, as DNA: TGTGCCAGCAGTCCCGGACTAGCGGGGGGCAATGAGCAGTTCTTC.

CDR3 sequence (DNA): TGTGCCAGCAGCCTGGACAGCAGCAATCAGCCCCAGCATTTT. Its translation is CASSLDSSNQPQHF. The chain links TRBV6-6 to TRBJ1-5; weak D call: TRBD1 (6 bases). V shed 6 bases and J shed 1 base, with 10 bases lying between them. From germline, CDR1 is MNHNY and CDR2 SVGAGI (reference sequence). This CDR3 has 14 amino acids.

This chain connects TRBV7-9 to TRBJ2-5; the match to TRBD1 covers 9 bases. Germline loops: CDR1 SEHNR, CDR2 FQNEAQ (reference sequence). V shed 5 bases and J 7 bases; nucleotides not matched to a gene: 8. The CDR3 loop spans 14 amino acids. CDR3: CASSLGQGIGTQYF. Written as DNA, the CDR3 is TGTGCCAGCAGCCTCGGACAGGGGATAGGGACCCAGTACTTC. The full variable domain, completed using reference TRBV7-9 and TRBJ2-5, is DTGVSQNPRHKITKRGQNVTFRCDPISEHNRLYWYRQTLGQGPEFLTYFQNEAQLEKSRLLSDRFSAERPKGSFSTLEIQRTEQGDSAMYLCASSLGQGIGTQYFGPGTRLLVL.

The rearrangement uses TRBV5-4 and TRBJ2-7; 7 bases fit TRBD1. V lost 0 bases to trimming and J lost 5 bases; unmatched junction nucleotides: 5. CDR1 and CDR2 (germline): SGHNT, YYREEE (reference sequence). The length of the CDR3 is 14 residues. Here the CDR3 DNA reads TGTGCCAGCAGCTTGGCTTTAACAGGGGACGAGCAGTACTTC. Translating gives CASSLALTGDEQYF.

The V gene is TRBV6-5, the J gene TRBJ1-5; 8 bases fit TRBD1. Germline-derived CDR1 and CDR2 are MNHEY and SVGAGI. V shed 7 bases, J shed 1 base, and the junction held 6 bases outside the gene matches. The CDR3 runs 15 residues. The chain's CDR3 is CASKPGGASNQPQHF. CDR3 nucleotides: TGTGCCAGCAAGCCAGGGGGCGCGAGCAATCAGCCCCAGCATTTT.